This record concerns one T cell receptor beta chain sequence. The data belong to a study of CD8 T cells in Susac syndrome. This CDR3 region has 15 residues. Germline CDR1 reads PRHDT; CDR2 reads FYEKMQ (reference sequence). J was trimmed by 3 bases and V by 5 bases; bases with no gene match: 3. With random hexamers, reverse transcription was performed on roughly 0.5 to 1 ug of RNA. Each CDR3 protein is one row after TCRdb ran MiXCR on the immunoSEQ multiplex PCR reads. Seen here are 200,000 to 250,000 distinct CDR3 sequences, 92% observed once, and the top ten hold around 0.15%. The rearrangement joins TRBV13 to TRBJ2-1; the match to TRBD2 covers 11 bases. What was sequenced was CD8+ T cells from PBMCs. The TCR sequence derives from a human donor with multiple sclerosis. This CDR3 is CASSRGTSGYNEQFF. CDR3 DNA sequence: TGTGCCAGCAGCCGGGGGACTAGCGGCTACAATGAGCAGTTCTTC.